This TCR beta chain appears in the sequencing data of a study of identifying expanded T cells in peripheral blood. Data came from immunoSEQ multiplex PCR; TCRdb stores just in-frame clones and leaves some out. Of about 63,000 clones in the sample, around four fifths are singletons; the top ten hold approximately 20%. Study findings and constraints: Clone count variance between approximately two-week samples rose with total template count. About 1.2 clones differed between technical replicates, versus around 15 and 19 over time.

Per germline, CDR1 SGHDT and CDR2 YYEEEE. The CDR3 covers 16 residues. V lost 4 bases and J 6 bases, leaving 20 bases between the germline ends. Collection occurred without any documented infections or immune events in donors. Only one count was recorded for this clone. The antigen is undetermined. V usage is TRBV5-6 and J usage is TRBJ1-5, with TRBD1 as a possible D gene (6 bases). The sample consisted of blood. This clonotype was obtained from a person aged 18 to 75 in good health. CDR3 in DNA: TGTGCCAGCAGCACGGTGGCGGGGGGCGCAAGTCAGCCCCAGCATTTT. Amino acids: CASSTVAGGASQPQHF.